The next 4 T cell receptor beta chains were all read from a single sample in a study of neoadjuvant anti-PD-1 for oral cavity cancer (dated by TCRdb to the early 2020s). Libraries were prepared through the immunoSEQ multiplex PCR assay. TCRdb retrieved this table from immuneACCESS and kept in-frame rearrangements only. Not all clones are present; in checked studies, unresolved V genes account for under half, and no reason is known for the remainder. The sample profile shows some 10,000 clones; around 60% of them were found once. The top ten clones comprise roughly 4.2% of the sample. What the time point label conveys for this sample: after neoadjuvant nivolumab, at surgical resection. Source: PBMCs, taken after nivolumab (anti-PD-1) treatment. These TCRs come from a person aged 40-85 years with oral cavity squamous cell carcinoma.

This rearrangement joins TRBV5-6 to TRBJ1-1; D is possibly TRBD1 (5 bases). This CDR3 is 12 amino acids long. From germline, CDR1 is SGHDT and CDR2 YYEEEE. The ends were cut back, 4 bases at V and 6 bases at J, with 10 bases in the middle. In DNA, the CDR3 is TGTGCCAGCAGCGGACAAGTCGCTGAAGCTTTCTTT. The encoded protein is CASSGQVAEAFF.

The chain links TRBV19 to TRBJ1-6, with 7 bases matching TRBD1. The junction had 8 bases not matched to a gene; V was cut back by 1 base and J by 5 bases. Germline-derived CDR1 and CDR2 are LNHDA and SQIVND (reference sequence). The CDR3 sequence is 17 residues long. The CDR3 sequence is CASSIAPSTGNNSPLHF. The CDR3 coding sequence is TGTGCCAGTAGTATAGCCCCCTCGACAGGGAATAATTCACCCCTCCACTTT.

This clone was counted a few times. This chain links TRBV7-9 with TRBJ2-5; D is unresolved. With 0 bases removed from V and 0 bases from J, the gap between germline ends came to 8 bases. CDR3 length equals 15 residues. From germline, CDR1 is SEHNR and CDR2 FQNEAQ (reference sequence). CDR3 coding DNA: TGTGCCAGCAGCTTAGCGCTCCCGTACCAAGAGACCCAGTACTTC. It translates to CASSLALPYQETQYF.

The chain is built from TRBV2 and TRBJ1-1; D ambiguous. Germline V gene sequence: CDR1 SNHLY, CDR2 FYNNEI. Trimming took off 7 bases at V and 0 bases at J, with 6 bases between the two ends. This CDR3 contains 12 residues. Here the CDR3 reads CASTRMNTEAFF. For the CDR3, the DNA is TGTGCCAGCACCAGGATGAACACTGAAGCTTTCTTT.